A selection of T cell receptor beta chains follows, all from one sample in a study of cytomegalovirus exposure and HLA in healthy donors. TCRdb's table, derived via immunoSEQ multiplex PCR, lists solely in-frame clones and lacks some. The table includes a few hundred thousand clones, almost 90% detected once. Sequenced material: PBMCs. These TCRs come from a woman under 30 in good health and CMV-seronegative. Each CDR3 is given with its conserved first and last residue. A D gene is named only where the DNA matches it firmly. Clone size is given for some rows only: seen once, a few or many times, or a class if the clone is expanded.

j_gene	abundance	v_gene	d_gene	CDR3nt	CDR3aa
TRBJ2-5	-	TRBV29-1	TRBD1	TGCAGCGCAATGACAGGGGGGAAAGAGACCCAGTACTTC	CSAMTGGKETQYF
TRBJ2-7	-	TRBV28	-	TGTGCCAGCAGCGCCGGATGGGCAGGGCTGAACGAGCAGTACTTC	CASSAGWAGLNEQYF
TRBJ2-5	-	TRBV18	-	TGTGCCAGCTCACTGGGACAACGACAAGAGACCCAGTACTTC	CASSLGQRQETQYF
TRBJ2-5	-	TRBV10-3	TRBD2	TGTGCCATCAGTGAGCCTACGCGGGGGGTGTGGGAGACCCAGTACTTC	CAISEPTRGVWETQYF
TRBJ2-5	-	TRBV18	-	TGTGCCAGCTCACCCGAAGAGACCCAGTACTTC	CASSPEETQYF
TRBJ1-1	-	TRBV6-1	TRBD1	TGTGCCAGCAGTGCTCGGGACAGCGGCACTGAAGCTTTCTTT	CASSARDSGTEAFF
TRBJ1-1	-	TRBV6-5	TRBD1	TGTGCCAGCAGCCCGACAGGGGTCGACACTGAAGCTTTCTTT	CASSPTGVDTEAFF
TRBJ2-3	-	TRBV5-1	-	TGCGCCAGCAGCTTGACGCGGCAAGATACGCAGTATTTT	CASSLTRQDTQYF
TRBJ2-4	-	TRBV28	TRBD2	TGTGCCAGCAGTTGGGGACTAGCGGGGGAAAACATTCAGTACTTC	CASSWGLAGENIQYF
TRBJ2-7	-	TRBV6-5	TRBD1	TGTGCCAGCAGTTACGTTGGACAGGGATTAGGTGAGCAGTACTTC	CASSYVGQGLGEQYF
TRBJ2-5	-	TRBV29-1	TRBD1	TGCAGCGTTGGGGACAGGCAAGAGACCCAGTACTTC	CSVGDRQETQYF
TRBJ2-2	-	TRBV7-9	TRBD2	TGTGCCAGCAGGACGACTAGCGGGGGGACAAACACCGGGGAGCTGTTTTTT	CASRTTSGGTNTGELFF
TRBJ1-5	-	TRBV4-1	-	TGCGCCAGCAGCCAAGCAAATGGACAAGCGCAGCATTTT	CASSQANGQAQHF
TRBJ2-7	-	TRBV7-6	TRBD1	TGTGCCAGCAGCTTAGACAGGGGGCTGGGCGAGCAGTACTTC	CASSLDRGLGEQYF
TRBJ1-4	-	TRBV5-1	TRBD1	TGCGCCAGCAGCCCCACAGGGGGAGGTGAAAAACTGTTTTTT	CASSPTGGGEKLFF
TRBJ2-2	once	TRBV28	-	TGTGCCAGCAGTTTTAGAGGAGGGTCCACCGGGGAGCTGTTTTTT	CASSFRGGSTGELFF
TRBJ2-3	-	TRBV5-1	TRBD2	TGCGCCAGCAGGGCGGGGGGTCGGACAGATACGCAGTATTTT	CASRAGGRTDTQYF
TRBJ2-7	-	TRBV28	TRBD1	TGTGCCAGCAGTCCCTTACCGGGACAGGGGATCTACGAGCAGTACTTC	CASSPLPGQGIYEQYF
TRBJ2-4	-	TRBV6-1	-	TGTGCCAGCAGTGAAATCGAGGGTGTAGGAGGCAAAAACATTCAGTACTTC	CASSEIEGVGGKNIQYF
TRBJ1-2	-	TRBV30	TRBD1	TGTGCCTGGGGACAGGGGGGAAATGGCTACACCTTC	CAWGQGGNGYTF
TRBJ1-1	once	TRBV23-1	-	TGCGCCAGCAGTCCCGGGGAAGGCTTGAGCACTGAAGCTTTCTTT	CASSPGEGLSTEAFF
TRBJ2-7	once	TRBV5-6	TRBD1	TGTGCCAGCAGCCCTGAGACAGGGTTCGGCTACGAGCAGTACTTC	CASSPETGFGYEQYF
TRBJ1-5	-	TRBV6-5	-	TGTGCCAGCAGCTATCGGGGGGCCCAGCCCCAGCATTTT	CASSYRGAQPQHF
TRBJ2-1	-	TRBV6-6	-	TGTGCCAGCAGTCAAGACAGGATCAATGAGCAGTTCTTC	CASSQDRINEQFF
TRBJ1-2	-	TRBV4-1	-	TGCGCCAGCAGCCATTATCCTGCCATGGCGGATGGCTACACCTTC	CASSHYPAMADGYTF
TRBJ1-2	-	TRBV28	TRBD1	TGTGCCAGCAGGTTCGCGGGGACAGGGTTACTAAATGGCTACACCTTC	CASRFAGTGLLNGYTF
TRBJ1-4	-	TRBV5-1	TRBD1	TGCGCCAGCAGCGCGGGACAGGGGTTAACTAATGAAAAACTGTTTTTT	CASSAGQGLTNEKLFF
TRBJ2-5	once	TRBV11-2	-	TGTGCCAGCAGCTTCTCCGGGGTTTTATTAGAGACCCAGTACTTC	CASSFSGVLLETQYF
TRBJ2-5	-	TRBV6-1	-	TGTGCCAGCAGGAGGACAGAGACCCAAGAGACCCAGTACTTC	CASRRTETQETQYF
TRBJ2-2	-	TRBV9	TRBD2	TGTGCCAGCAGCGTAGCGGGAAGCGGGGGGGCCGGGGAGCTGTTTTTT	CASSVAGSGGAGELFF
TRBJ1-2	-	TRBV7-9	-	TGTGCCAGCAGCTCCCTAGGGGCCTATGGCTACACCTTC	CASSSLGAYGYTF
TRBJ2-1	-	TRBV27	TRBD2	TGTGCCAGCAGTACACCCTTCTACGGGGGGGGCTTTTACAATGAGCAGTTCTTC	CASSTPFYGGGFYNEQFF
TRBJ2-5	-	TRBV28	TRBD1	TGTGCCAGCAGTCTGCGGGCAGGGGGAATGGCCCAGTACTTC	CASSLRAGGMAQYF
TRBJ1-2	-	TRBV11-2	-	TGTGCCAGCAGCTTAGTTGCGGGGACCTATGGCTACACCTTC	CASSLVAGTYGYTF
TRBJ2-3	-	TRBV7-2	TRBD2	TGTGCCAGCAGCTCCACTAGCGGGGGGGTAGATACGCAGTATTTT	CASSSTSGGVDTQYF
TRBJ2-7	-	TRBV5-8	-	TGTGCCAGCAGCTTCATTCCAGAGGCCAGTCGGGAGCAGTACTTC	CASSFIPEASREQYF
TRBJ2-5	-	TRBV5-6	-	TGTGCCAGCAGCTCTGGGCCCCAAGAGACCCAGTACTTC	CASSSGPQETQYF
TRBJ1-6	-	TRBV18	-	TGTGCCAGCTCCGTGAGCTCCTATAATTCACCCCTCCACTTT	CASSVSSYNSPLHF
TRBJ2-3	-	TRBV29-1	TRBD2	TGCAGCGTTGGAGAGCGGGGAAGCACAGATACGCAGTATTTT	CSVGERGSTDTQYF
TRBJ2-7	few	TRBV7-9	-	TGTGCCAGCAGCCTCGTAACCTACGAGCAGTACTTC	CASSLVTYEQYF
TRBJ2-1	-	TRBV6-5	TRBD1	TGTGCCAGCACTACAGGGGGGTATGAGCAGTTCTTC	CASTTGGYEQFF
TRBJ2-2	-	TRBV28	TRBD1	TGTGCCAGCAGTTTCGGGACAGTCAACACCGGGGAGCTGTTTTTT	CASSFGTVNTGELFF
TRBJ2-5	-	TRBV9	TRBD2	TGTGCCAGCAGCGCGACTAGCGGGGGGGCGAAGACCCAGTACTTC	CASSATSGGAKTQYF
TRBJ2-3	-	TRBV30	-	TGTGCCTGGGACCGTCGGGTTTCTAGCACAGATACGCAGTATTTT	CAWDRRVSSTDTQYF
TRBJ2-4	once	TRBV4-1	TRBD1	TGCGCCAGCAGCCAAGCGGAATCGGGACAGGGTTGGTACATTCAGTACTTC	CASSQAESGQGWYIQYF
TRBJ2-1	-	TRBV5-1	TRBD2	TGCGCCAGCAGCTACCCAGGGAGTACTAGCGTCAATGAGCAGTTCTTC	CASSYPGSTSVNEQFF
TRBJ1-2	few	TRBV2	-	TGTGCCAGCAATGGCCCGTCCGGGAGTGGAGGCTACACCTTC	CASNGPSGSGGYTF
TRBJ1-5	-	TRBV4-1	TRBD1	TGCGCCAGCAGCCAATTAGACAGGGGTAGTCAGCCCCAGCATTTT	CASSQLDRGSQPQHF
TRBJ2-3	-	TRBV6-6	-	TGTGCCAGCAGCACTTGGGGGGATAGCACAGATACGCAGTATTTT	CASSTWGDSTDTQYF
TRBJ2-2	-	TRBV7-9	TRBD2	TGTGCCAGCAGCTCCGGGGGGGTCCCGAACACCGGGGAGCTGTTTTTT	CASSSGGVPNTGELFF
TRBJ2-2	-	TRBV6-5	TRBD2	TGTGCCAGCAGTTACTCCGGGGGGGCAGTGACCGGGGAGCTGTTTTTT	CASSYSGGAVTGELFF
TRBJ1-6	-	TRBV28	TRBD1	TGTGCCAGCAGGGAAGGGGGCGCGGGTAATTCACCCCTCCACTTT	CASREGGAGNSPLHF
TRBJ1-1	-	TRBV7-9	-	TGTGCCAGCAGCTTACCAAACCTCGGGGGGGATCTCACTGAAGCTTTCTTT	CASSLPNLGGDLTEAFF
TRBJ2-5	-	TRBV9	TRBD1	TGTGCCAGCAGCGAGCTTTCGACAGGGGGGGAGACCCAGTACTTC	CASSELSTGGETQYF
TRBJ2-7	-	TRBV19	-	TGTGCCAGTAATCCAGGGAACTCCTACGAGCAGTACTTC	CASNPGNSYEQYF
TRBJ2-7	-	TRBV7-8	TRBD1	TGTGCCAGCAGCAACAGGGGGCCGGGCGAGCAGTACTTC	CASSNRGPGEQYF
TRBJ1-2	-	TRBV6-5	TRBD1	TGTGCCAGCAGGACCCTACAGGGGTCTAACTATGGCTACACCTTC	CASRTLQGSNYGYTF
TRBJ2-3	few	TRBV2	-	TGTGCCTCCTCACAGGGTTCTAGCACAGATACGCAGTATTTT	CASSQGSSTDTQYF
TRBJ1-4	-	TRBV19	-	TGTGCCAGTAGAGGAGCGGGGGGCAATGAAAAACTGTTTTTT	CASRGAGGNEKLFF
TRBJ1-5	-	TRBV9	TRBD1	TGTGCCAGCAGCGTCGAGAGGGCAGGGGGCCAAAATCAGCCCCAGCATTTT	CASSVERAGGQNQPQHF